The 4 T cell receptor beta chains below were found in one sample sequenced in a study of T cells in Graves' hyperthyroidism and ophthalmopathy. Amplified TCR beta CDR3 regions derived from RNA transcripts. HTBI primers were employed in a first-round RT-PCR of the TCR CDR3. TCRdb redid the calling of the multiplex PCR reads with MiXCR, one entry per CDR3 protein. The sample has approximately 420,000 distinct CDR3 sequences, 14% to 15% seen once. The sequenced material came from blood. Source of these receptors: a woman aged 25 to 39 with Graves' hyperthyroidism.

This clonotype has at least ten counts. V and J are TRBV3-1 and TRBJ1-2; D gene ambiguous. V was trimmed by 4 bases and J by 6 bases, leaving 12 bases between them. The CDR3 spans 13 residues. Germline assignment: CDR1 LGHDT and CDR2 YNNKEL (reference sequence). CDR3: CASSRGRADGYTF. DNA for the CDR3: TGTGCCAGCAGCCGAGGGAGGGCTGATGGCTACACCTTC. Variable domain in full (rest from reference TRBV3-1 and TRBJ1-2): DTAVSQTPKYLVTQMGNDKSIKCEQNLGHDTMYWYKQDSKKFLKIMFSYNNKELIINETVPNRFSPKSPDKAHLNLHINSLELGDSAVYFCASSRGRADGYTFGSGTRLTVV.

This clonotype was counted at least ten times. CDR3 nucleotide sequence: TGTGCCAGCAGTTTAGGATATGAGCAGTTCTTC. This codes for CASSLGYEQFF. V and J are TRBV28 and TRBJ2-1; D unclear. Trimming stripped 2 bases from V and 8 bases from J, with 4 bases between. This CDR3 has 11 residues. Germline lookup yields CDR1 MDHEN and CDR2 SYDVKM.

This clonotype was seen only a few times. The chain has TRBV28 and TRBJ1-2, with D possibly TRBD1 on 6 matching bases. Germline CDR1 reads MDHEN; CDR2 reads SYDVKM. The V end was cut by 8 bases, the J end by 5 bases, with 12 bases between. The CDR3 length is 12 residues. CDR3 DNA sequence: TGTGCCAGCGGTAGGGGGGGGTATGGCTACACCTTC. As protein: CASGRGGYGYTF.

In its sample, this clonotype was seen many times. CDR3 protein: CASSLGLGDYGYTF. CDR3 nucleotide sequence: TGTGCCAGCAGCCTCGGACTAGGGGACTATGGCTACACCTTC. V usage is TRBV27 and J usage is TRBJ1-2, with D tentatively TRBD1 (5 bases). The V and J ends lost 6 bases and 3 bases respectively, with 14 bases between them. There are 14 residues in the CDR3. Germline CDR1 is MNHEY and CDR2 is SMNVEV (reference sequence).